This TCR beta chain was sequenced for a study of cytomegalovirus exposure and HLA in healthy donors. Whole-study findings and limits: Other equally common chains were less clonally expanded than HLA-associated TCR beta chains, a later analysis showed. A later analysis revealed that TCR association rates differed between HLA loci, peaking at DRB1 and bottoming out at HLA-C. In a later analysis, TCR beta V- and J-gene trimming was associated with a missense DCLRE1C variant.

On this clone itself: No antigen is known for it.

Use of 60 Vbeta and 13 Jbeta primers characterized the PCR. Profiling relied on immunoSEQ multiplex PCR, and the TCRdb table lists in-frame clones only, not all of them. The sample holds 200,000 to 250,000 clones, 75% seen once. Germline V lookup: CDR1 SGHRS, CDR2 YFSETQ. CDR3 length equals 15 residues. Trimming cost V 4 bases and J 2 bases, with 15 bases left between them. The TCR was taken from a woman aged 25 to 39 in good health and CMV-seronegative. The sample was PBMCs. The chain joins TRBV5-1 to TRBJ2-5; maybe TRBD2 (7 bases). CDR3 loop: CASSGGGGGQETQYF. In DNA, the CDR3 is TGCGCCAGCAGCGGAGGGGGGGGCGGGCAAGAGACCCAGTACTTC.